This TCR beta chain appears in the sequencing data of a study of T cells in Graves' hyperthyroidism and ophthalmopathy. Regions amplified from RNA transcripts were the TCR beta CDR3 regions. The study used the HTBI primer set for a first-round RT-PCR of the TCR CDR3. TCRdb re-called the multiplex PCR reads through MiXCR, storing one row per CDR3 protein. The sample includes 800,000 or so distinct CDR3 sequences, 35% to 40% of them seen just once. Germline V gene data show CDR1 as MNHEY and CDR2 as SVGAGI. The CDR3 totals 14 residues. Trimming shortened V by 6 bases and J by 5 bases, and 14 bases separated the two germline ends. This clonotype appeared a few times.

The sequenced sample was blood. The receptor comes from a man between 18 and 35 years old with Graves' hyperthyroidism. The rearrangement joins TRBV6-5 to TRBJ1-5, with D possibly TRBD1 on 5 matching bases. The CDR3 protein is CASRQRDGHQPQHF. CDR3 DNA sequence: TGTGCCAGCAGACAAAGGGACGGCCATCAGCCCCAGCATTTT.